Below, 5 T cell receptor beta chains from the same sample are listed, as sequenced in a study of T cell responses to AZD1222 COVID-19 vaccine. Sequenced by immunoSEQ multiplex PCR; TCRdb stores in-frame clones only, minus some. Among 140,000 to 150,000 clones listed, approximately 85% were seen once. The source was peripheral blood, collected on day 0 of AZD1222 vaccination. Every receptor here comes from an adult in good health.

This chain connects TRBV2 to TRBJ1-1; no clear D gene. The CDR3 is 12 residues long. Germline V gives CDR1 SNHLY, CDR2 FYNNEI. With 11 bases removed from V and 1 base from J, the gap between germline ends came to 11 bases. The chain's CDR3 is CASRVSNTEAFF. In DNA, the CDR3 is TGTGCCTCGAGGGTGTCGAACACTGAAGCTTTCTTT.

This clone was observed a single time. The J gene is TRBJ1-1, the V gene TRBV28; D gene unclear. Deletions cut 3 bases from V and 7 bases from J, with 12 bases between. The germline V gene has CDR1 MDHEN and CDR2 SYDVKM. The CDR3 is 13 amino acids. CDR3 nucleotides: TGTGCCAGCAGTTTCGGCAATTCGGATGAAGCTTTCTTT. As protein: CASSFGNSDEAFF. The whole variable domain, remainder taken from reference TRBV28 and TRBJ1-1, is DVKVTQSSRYLVKRTGEKVFLECVQDMDHENMFWYRQDPGLGLRLIYFSYDVKMKEKGDIPEGYSVSREKKERFSLILESASTNQTSMYLCASSFGNSDEAFFGQGTRLTVV.

This chain joins TRBV7-7 and TRBJ2-5; D is possibly TRBD1 (8 bases). The germline V gene has CDR1 SSHAT and CDR2 FNYEAQ (reference sequence). The V end lost 5 bases, the J end lost 2 bases, and 12 bases lay between the germline ends. The CDR3 contains 14 residues. The CDR3: CASSHRGGQETQYF. The CDR3 coding sequence is TGTGCCAGCAGCCACAGGGGGGGTCAAGAGACCCAGTACTTC.

This chain connects TRBV15 to TRBJ2-7; D remains unclear. In germline, CDR1 is LNHNV, CDR2 YYDKDF (reference sequence). Between the trimmed V and J ends, which lost 0 bases and 1 base, there was a span of 10 bases. This CDR3 is built from 15 residues. For the CDR3, the DNA is TGTGCCACCAGCAGAGATGCGGCGAATTCCTACGAGCAGTACTTC. It codes for CATSRDAANSYEQYF.

The chain has TRBV5-1 and TRBJ2-7; 7 bases map to TRBD1. Germline CDR1 and CDR2: SGHRS and YFSETQ. Losses at the gene ends were 4 bases for V and 0 bases for J; bases not matched to a gene: 4. This CDR3 is built from 14 residues. CDR3 nucleotides: TGCGCCAGCAGCCTGGACAGGAGCTCCTACGAGCAGTACTTC. It is translated as CASSLDRSSYEQYF.